This T cell receptor beta chain was sequenced for a study of cytomegalovirus exposure and HLA in healthy donors. With V trimmed by 4 bases and J by 2 bases, 7 bases remained unmatched. Germline V CDR1 and CDR2: SEHNR, FQNEAQ (reference sequence). CDR3 length: 15 residues. Findings and caveats of the study: Upon later analysis, HLA-associated TCR beta chains proved more clonally expanded than other, equally common chains. It was confirmed in vitro that a few of the CMV-associated chains were specific for CMV antigens.

PCR was performed using 60 Vbeta and 13 Jbeta primers. Sequencing used immunoSEQ multiplex PCR; TCRdb keeps in-frame clones, though not all of them. The sample consists of roughly 150,000 clones, around four fifths of them appearing once. At sampling all donors were nominally healthy, likely with unrecorded immune exposures. As for this clone: Its antigen is as yet unknown. This sample includes further DNA sequences coding for the same CDR3.

This chain uses TRBV7-9 with TRBJ2-5; TRBD1 matches at 7 bases. The sample taken for sequencing was PBMCs. This clonotype was sampled from a man between 18 and 35 years old in good health and CMV-seropositive. CDR3: CASSSGTRGQETQYF. The CDR3 DNA follows: TGTGCCAGCAGCTCCGGGACCAGGGGGCAAGAGACCCAGTACTTC.